Listed below are T cell receptor beta chains from one sample, sequenced in a study of human T cells and chemical hapten exposure. TCRdb analysed the RACE reads with MiXCR anew, one entry per CDR3 protein. Seen here are around 120,000 distinct CDR3 sequences, approximately 9.9% observed once, and the top ten hold around 3.5%. This specimen was whole blood, taken in connection with sensitization to the hapten diphenylcyclopropenone (DPC). The receptor set was obtained from a woman aged 40-49 years with alopecia areata. Some clones in this sample may be carry-over from other donors' samples. Each CDR3 is given with its conserved first and last residue. Each record gives: V gene, J gene, D gene, CDR3 protein. A D gene is named only where the DNA matches it firmly.

V: TRBV2
J: TRBJ2-7
D: TRBD2
CDR3: CASSWGLAVTYEQYF

V: TRBV29-1
J: TRBJ2-1
D: NA
CDR3: CSVEDLGRVGNEQFF

V: TRBV5-1
J: TRBJ1-1
D: NA
CDR3: CASSLNPLVTEAFF

V: TRBV29-1
J: TRBJ2-7
D: NA
CDR3: CSYGGLGEQYF

V: TRBV3-1
J: TRBJ1-1
D: NA
CDR3: CASSRAEGSRSTEAFF

V: TRBV19
J: TRBJ2-1
D: NA
CDR3: CASSFRPDNEQFF

V: TRBV27
J: TRBJ2-3
D: TRBD1
CDR3: CASSFGTGLGTQYF

V: TRBV5-1
J: TRBJ1-3
D: NA
CDR3: CASSLAPGVSGNTIYF

V: TRBV30
J: TRBJ2-3
D: TRBD2
CDR3: CAWISGRTDTQYF

V: TRBV6-2/TRBV6-3
J: TRBJ1-5
D: NA
CDR3: CASSPMKYRAGQPQHF

V: TRBV5-4
J: TRBJ2-1
D: TRBD1
CDR3: CASSLQGASYNEQFF

V: TRBV28
J: TRBJ1-1
D: NA
CDR3: CASSLEGAAFF

V: TRBV20-1
J: TRBJ2-2
D: NA
CDR3: CSARVPLRSTGELFF

V: TRBV7-9
J: TRBJ2-4
D: NA
CDR3: CASSSWENKNIQYF

V: TRBV6-5
J: TRBJ1-3
D: TRBD1
CDR3: CASSQGGGNTIYF

V: TRBV28
J: TRBJ2-3
D: NA
CDR3: CASKQGGSTDTQYF

V: TRBV6-5
J: TRBJ2-5
D: NA
CDR3: CASRKGSIGSQETQYF

V: TRBV25-1
J: TRBJ2-7
D: TRBD1
CDR3: CASTRQGSYEQYF

V: TRBV21-1
J: TRBJ1-5
D: NA
CDR3: CASSIPEDWANQPQHF

V: TRBV20-1
J: TRBJ1-2
D: NA
CDR3: CSARNPPGRYNYGYTF

V: TRBV29-1
J: TRBJ1-5
D: TRBD1
CDR3: CSANTGGGQPQHF

V: TRBV6-2/TRBV6-3
J: TRBJ2-7
D: NA
CDR3: CASSRGFHEQYF

V: TRBV20-1
J: TRBJ2-1
D: TRBD2
CDR3: CSAQAREGLRNEQFF

V: TRBV7-8
J: TRBJ1-6
D: NA
CDR3: CASSLLEQGSRNSPLHF

V: TRBV6-2/TRBV6-3
J: TRBJ2-5
D: TRBD2
CDR3: CASSLAVVETQYF

V: TRBV20-1
J: TRBJ2-7
D: NA
CDR3: CSVVDRTITYEQYF

V: TRBV11-2
J: TRBJ1-1
D: NA
CDR3: CASSPLRGANTEAFF

V: TRBV7-9
J: TRBJ1-1
D: TRBD1
CDR3: CASSPLDRMRSNTEAFF

V: TRBV14
J: TRBJ2-1
D: NA
CDR3: CASSLNEQFF

V: TRBV3-1
J: TRBJ1-2
D: NA
CDR3: CASSQLSQIYGYTF

V: TRBV10-3
J: TRBJ2-7
D: TRBD1
CDR3: CAISGPNRTGIGYEQYF

V: TRBV6-5
J: TRBJ1-1
D: NA
CDR3: CASSYGDLGSRSEAFF

V: TRBV9
J: TRBJ1-5
D: NA
CDR3: CASSTHPIPDAYSNQPQHF

V: TRBV25-1
J: TRBJ2-5
D: NA
CDR3: CASGDRGETQYF

V: TRBV27
J: TRBJ2-7
D: NA
CDR3: CASSFRRSSSYEQYF

V: TRBV6-2/TRBV6-3
J: TRBJ2-7
D: TRBD1
CDR3: CASSYSIVTGDLYEQYF

V: TRBV6-1
J: TRBJ1-5
D: NA
CDR3: CASSETGSSQPQHF

V: TRBV29-1
J: TRBJ2-3
D: NA
CDR3: CSVTSSDTQYF

V: TRBV27
J: TRBJ1-6
D: NA
CDR3: CTSTELVGVRNSPLHF

V: TRBV6-5
J: TRBJ2-1
D: NA
CDR3: CASSKDPLINEQFF

V: TRBV27
J: TRBJ2-5
D: TRBD1
CDR3: CASSGQGQETQYF

V: TRBV15
J: TRBJ1-5
D: NA
CDR3: CATSRVALSNQPQHF

V: TRBV6-6
J: TRBJ2-3
D: NA
CDR3: CASSDGTLFQYF

V: TRBV6-2/TRBV6-3
J: TRBJ2-7
D: TRBD1
CDR3: CASSYDRVLSYEQYF